A single T cell receptor (beta chain) is shown here with its context. TCRdb's table, derived via immunoSEQ multiplex PCR, lists solely in-frame clones and lacks some. The sample yields fewer than 25,000 clones, more than 80% seen once. V dropped 4 bases and J dropped 2 bases, with 20 bases sitting between them. This CDR3 is 17 amino acids long. Per germline, CDR1 MGHDK and CDR2 SYGVNS. This sample was taken from a study of T cell repertoires and Cas9 in healthy adults. Specimen: CD4+ effector T cells (CD127+, CD25-, CD137-, CD154-) from PBMCs; culture status not recorded. This clonotype originated in a human donor in good health. V usage is TRBV25-1 and J usage is TRBJ2-5, with D unclear. CDR3 amino acids: CASSALLSRRIQETQYF. The CDR3 bases are TGTGCCAGCAGTGCCTTGCTATCGAGACGGATACAAGAGACCCAGTACTTC.